The clone carrying this T cell receptor (beta chain) has at least ten counts. What it recognizes is unknown. This CDR3 has 13 amino acids. V was shortened by 3 bases and J by 5 bases, with 11 bases between the two germline ends. CDR1 is MDHEN, CDR2 SYDVKM, per germline. The source of the sample is a study of Graves' ophthalmopathy and Graves' hyperthyroidism. RNA transcripts provided the template for amplifying TCR beta CDR3 regions. RT-PCR was first run with HTBI primers, then multiplex PCR in a second round. Each CDR3 protein gets one entry after TCRdb re-called the multiplex PCR reads with MiXCR. The data show 500,000 to 700,000 distinct CDR3 sequences, about 20% seen once. Overall study results and limits: Blood also harbored most expanded thyroid clonotypes above 0.001 frequency.

Sequenced: peripheral blood. The rearrangement links TRBV28 to TRBJ2-7, with unresolved D. The sequence was collected from a woman aged 18-29 years with stable Graves' hyperthyroidism. Some clones in this sample may be carry-over from other donors' samples. CDR3 coding DNA: TGTGCCAGCAGTTTTGTAACAGTCCACGAGCAGTACTTC. It encodes CASSFVTVHEQYF.